Sequencing of this T cell receptor (beta chain) was carried out in a study of beta chain features in type 1 diabetes. Study background: Age and gender were similar between patients and healthy donors, as were cell yields.

Study-level results: These data did not resolve whether HLA type affects TCRB rearrangement. For Type 1 diabetes patients, all four CD4+ subsets carried TCRB CDR3s that were moderately but significantly shorter.

One heparinised draw of blood, averaging approximately 110 mL, came from each donor. The CDR3 extends over 12 amino acids. Trimming stripped 2 bases from V and 6 bases from J, with 8 bases between. Germline CDR1 and CDR2: SGHTA and FQGTGA. This clone has only a few counts. What it binds is not known. TCRB transcripts that were expressed got sequenced, as all of the isolated RNA had been reverse transcribed. Sequencing of naive, central memory and regulatory T cell samples gave an average of roughly 3.4 million reads. Some clones are missing from TCRdb's copy, which holds only in-frame ones; the method was immunoSEQ multiplex PCR. The sample has 250,000 or so clones; over 20% are singletons.

The chain combines TRBV7-3 with TRBJ2-7; D perhaps matches TRBD2 (5 bases). The sequencing input was naive CD4+ T cells from blood. This receptor was taken from a woman aged 40 to 50 with type 1 diabetes. The CDR3 region has the DNA TGTGCCAGCAGCTTAGAGGGTTCCGAGCAGTACTTC. It yields the protein CASSLEGSEQYF.